Below are 6 T cell receptor beta chains sequenced from a single sample in a study of early T cells in non-severe SARS-CoV-2 infection. TCRdb re-called the 5' RACE reads through MiXCR, storing one row per CDR3 protein. The table records about 81,000 distinct CDR3 sequences, 14% of them present only once. The sample taken for sequencing was whole blood. These receptors all come from an adult who was a healthcare worker with PCR-confirmed SARS-CoV-2 infection or an uninfected control (not recorded which).

The V and J genes are TRBV4-1 and TRBJ1-2; a possible D gene is TRBD1 (5 bases). V lost 0 bases and J lost 3, with 14 bases in between. CDR1 is MGHRA, CDR2 YSYEKL, per germline. The CDR3 is made up of 16 amino acids. The DNA of the CDR3 is TGCGCCAGCAGCCAAGATTATCAAGGGGCTGACTATGGCTACACCTTC. It yields the protein CASSQDYQGADYGYTF.

This clonotype has at least ten counts. This chain connects TRBV2 to TRBJ2-5; the match to TRBD2 covers 11 bases. V lost 7 bases to trimming and J lost 5 bases; unmatched junction nucleotides: 3. The CDR3 extends over 13 amino acids. In germline, CDR1 is SNHLY, CDR2 FYNNEI. CDR3 sequence: CASMRLAGETQYF. The CDR3 region has the DNA TGTGCCAGCATGAGACTAGCGGGGGAGACCCAGTACTTC. Variable domain in full (rest from reference TRBV2 and TRBJ2-5): EPEVTQTPSHQVTQMGQEVILRCVPISNHLYFYWYRQILGQKVEFLVSFYNNEISEKSEIFDDQFSVERPDGSNFTLKIRSTKLEDSAMYFCASMRLAGETQYFGPGTRLLVL.

The CDR3 DNA reads as TGTGCCAGCAGCCAAGGGACAGGGGCCACCGGGGAGCTGTTTTTT. Translation gives CASSQGTGATGELFF. The chain couples TRBV11-2 to TRBJ2-2, with 10 nucleotides matching TRBD1. Germline values: CDR1 SGHAT, CDR2 FQNNGV. This CDR3 is built from 15 residues. J lost 4 bases, V lost 5 bases, and 4 bases had no gene match.

The chain has TRBV20-1 and TRBJ2-7; D is perhaps TRBD2 (5 bases). The CDR3 contains 13 residues. In germline, CDR1 is DFQATT, CDR2 SNEGSKA (reference sequence). Between the trimmed V and J ends, which lost 1 base and 4 bases, there was a span of 11 bases. The CDR3 bases are TGCAGTGCTAGAGCCCCGGGGATTTACGAGCAGTACTTC. Its protein product is CSARAPGIYEQYF.

This clonotype was found a few times. The rearrangement joins TRBV7-9 to TRBJ2-7; TRBD1 matches 11 bases. Germline trimming cut 3 bases from V and 7 bases from J; bases unmatched to any gene: 5. CDR3 size: 14 residues. The germline V gene has CDR1 SEHNR and CDR2 FQNEAQ (reference sequence). The CDR3 sequence is CASSFWTGGGEQYF. The CDR3 nucleotides are TGTGCCAGCAGCTTCTGGACAGGGGGCGGAGAGCAGTACTTC.

This clonotype was detected only a few times. The chain has TRBV29-1 and TRBJ2-7; D possibly matches TRBD1 or TRBD2 (5 bases each). This CDR3 contains 12 residues. The ends were cut back, 7 bases at V and 4 bases at J, with 14 bases in the middle. CDR1 SQVTM and CDR2 ANQGSEA come from the germline V gene. The DNA for the CDR3 is TGCAGCGCTGCCTATGGGGGATACGAGCAGTACTTC. Protein sequence: CSAAYGGYEQYF.